Given below is one T cell receptor (beta chain) in context. This clonotype has a count of ten or more. It lacks a known antigen. Nothing much larger sits one base from this clone, and base qualities are not available. cDNA synthesis used template-switch 5'RACE with a primer carrying a 10-nucleotide random unique molecular identifier tagging each TCR transcript. Every sequencing run covered 15-18 subjects and yielded more than 200 million TCR-beta sequences. The RNeasy kit was used to extract total RNA. TCR-beta VDJ regions were amplified with primers for the TCR constant region and the 5'RACE anchor, using the KAPA Real-time Library Amplification kit. Sample indexes and Illumina adaptors were added in a first PCR, and a second PCR then increased library yield. After Ampure bead purification, the TCR product of roughly 650 bp was size-selected on a 2% E-gel SizeSelection system. Before pooling, libraries had their quality checked on a Bioanalyzer, their concentration measured with Qubit, and their quantity determined with the Kapa Library Quantification kit. Libraries were sequenced paired-end 2 x 150 bp on an Illumina HiSeq 2500. To increase sequence diversity, about 23-32% phiX was spiked into each library pool. On the study's bioinformatics: Quality-filtered reads were processed with the UMI-based MiGEC pipeline, and over 75% of raw TCR sequences were removed by the MiGEC pipeline during error correction. IMGT germline references were used for alignment of VDJ genes, and clonotypes were defined by a unique CDR3 amino acid sequence together with V-J genes. Clonal expansion, Shannon diversity and CDR3 relatedness were evaluated with VDJtools (CalcPairwiseDistances, ClusterSamples), while phylogenetic trees were built in CLCbio workbench. Expanded clones were defined as having at least 8 unique UMIs, based on coefficient-of-variation modelling across technical triplicates. TCRdb applied fastp at Q25 and MiXCR to the public reads, then kept only in-frame beta chains. Each record represents a unique CDR3 protein, reported with the most common genes and DNA among its rows. These V and J calls are TCRdb output, not the study's own analysis. In this sample the table shows about 55,000 distinct CDR3 sequences, about 4% of which occur a single time. The ten largest clones represent 1.9% of the sample.

Sorted-subset TCR libraries were prepared from around 1 million sorted CD4+ or CD8+ T cells. Multiple sclerosis patients were enrolled in a US clinical protocol under which disease progression was evaluated by magnetic resonance imaging. Peripheral blood was subjected to Ficoll-Hypaque density gradient centrifugation to isolate PBMCs, which were then cryopreserved in liquid nitrogen. The study also sequenced paired sorted CD4+ and CD8+ subsets from healthy controls, HAM/TSP patients and MS patients. This sample is drawn from a study of neurological immune-mediated disorders (dated by TCRdb to the late 2010s). Background for the entire study: Among the roughly 35 multiple sclerosis patients, 31 had relapsing-remitting MS and 3 had secondary progressive MS. The 106 TCR-beta libraries covered PBMC samples along with longitudinal samples, technical triplicates, and paired sorted CD4+ and CD8+ T-cell subsets. The study compared peripheral blood TCR-beta repertoires of HTLV-I-associated myelopathy (HAM/TSP) patients, multiple sclerosis patients and healthy controls using UMI-based sequencing. The cohort included approximately 70 subjects: about 15 with HAM/TSP, about 34 with multiple sclerosis, and approximately 20 healthy controls. The paper's findings and limits, for the study overall: Across subjects, expanded clones never shared an identical CDR3 amino acid sequence, which suggests that the TCR-beta repertoires in every group were private. TCR clonal expansion was highest in HAM/TSP patients and lowest in MS patients, with MS patients falling below even healthy controls. In phylogenetic analysis, the repertoires of 18 of 34 MS patients grouped into a cluster of related CDR3 sequences, which suggests a possible signature at the repertoire level. The MS cluster showed no association with clinical or MRI features, and the authors stated that larger cohorts are needed.

V is shortened by 3 bases, J by 7 bases, and the region joining them spans 9 bases. Counted from cysteine to phenylalanine, this CDR3 has 12 amino acids. This entry keeps only the CDR3 DNA: 36 bases, framed from base 1. CDR1 and CDR2 were assigned from the germline V gene as SGHRS and YFSETQ. This TCR came from a middle-aged woman with multiple sclerosis. Sequenced sample: CD4+ T cells from blood. The chain uses TRBV5-1 and TRBJ2-3, with no reliable assignment of the D segment. The CDR3 has the sequence CASSSPPNTQYF. At the DNA level, the sequence is TGCGCCAGCAGCTCCCCTCCGAATACGCAGTATTTT.